This T cell receptor (beta chain) was sequenced for a study of control samples from healthy donors and cancer patients. Germline CDR1 and CDR2: KGHDR and SFDVKD. The CDR3 loop spans 15 amino acids. TCRdb keeps only in-frame clones here, not all; method: immunoSEQ multiplex PCR. The sample consists of roughly 150,000 clones, roughly 88% of them appearing once. Points on this clone: The junction differs from germline at one of its ends, possibly a read error.

The receptor comes from a man in his late teens or twenties in good health. Material for sequencing was blood. The chain links TRBV24-1 to TRBJ1-5; a possible D gene is TRBD1 (6 bases). CDR3: CATSAGQHSNQPQHF. CDR3 nucleotide sequence: TGTGCCACAAGTGCTGGACAGCATAGCAATCAGCCCCAGCATTTT.